This T cell receptor beta chain was identified in a study of human T cells and chemical hapten exposure (dated by TCRdb to the early 2020s). For the study in its entirety: For sensitization, 2% DPC in acetone was applied to an approximately 2 cm by approximately 2 cm area of upper inner arm skin. Libraries were combined into a pool for sequencing, and differences in TCR yield between samples came mainly from small differences in library volumes within the pool. Nearly 30 alopecia patients gave blood for TCR sequencing at one to four time points (pre-sensitization, 2, 6 and 24 weeks). Patch testing was done on the upper back using Finn chambers containing 0.01% DPC, and results were scored after 6 days according to International Contact Dermatitis Research Group standards. This study followed changes in the peripheral blood TCR repertoire in vivo during primary and secondary sensitization of alopecia patients to the hapten diphenylcyclopropenone (DPC). Alopecia areata with under or over 50% scalp involvement, alopecia totalis and alopecia universalis were represented in the patient cohort, which was mostly female. Blood samples were taken from patients before sensitization (week 0) and then at 2, 6 and about 24 weeks after DPC sensitization. Weekly therapeutic DPC doses were additionally applied to the scalp of patients throughout the roughly 22-week study period. What the study reported, not specific to this receptor: Compared with pre-sensitization or healthy control sets, expanded TCRs formed significantly more large CDR3 similarity clusters, which is consistent with antigen-driven responses. After repeated subsampling, the strength of the expansion versus patch-test correlation and the threshold at which it became significant changed. No change with DPC sensitization was found in the number of TCRs above 1 in 1000 frequency, and no evidence of global repertoire structure alterations was found. The number of PT1 expanded TCRs positively correlated with patch test score, significant at thresholds 8, 16 and 32 but not 4. All patients had alopecia, a presumed autoimmune disease, so their immune response might differ from that of healthy individuals.

From a lookup of the germline V gene, CDR1 and CDR2 are SGDLS and YYNGEE. The germline ends are 11 bases apart after V is trimmed by 4 bases and J by 1 base. Taken from cysteine to phenylalanine, the CDR3 has 14 residues. The sequence is cut down to CDR3 DNA, 42 bases in frame from base 1. Explained via the paper, the time point label denotes: patch test 2, 6 weeks after DPC sensitization. The treatment or condition label of this sample denotes: therapeutic diphenylcyclopropenone sensitization with weekly scalp DPC. At each patch-test visit, blood was drawn before the patch test was applied. Patients were considered eligible if aged 18 to 70, diagnosed with alopecia and deemed suitable for DPC therapy, and patients were excluded if pregnant. Total RNA was isolated from unfractionated whole blood collected in Tempus Blood RNA tubes. About this clonotype itself: No cognate antigen has been identified for it. Qualities for individual bases were not recorded, and no much larger clone is one base off.

Libraries were constructed by RACE. Instrument used: NextSeq 500. During library preparation, unique molecular identifiers were attached to individual cDNA molecules so that TCRs could be counted in a quantitative, reproducible way. For every blood RNA sample, sequencing covered both the TCR alpha and TCR beta chains. The authors' pipeline ran thus. The median number of TCRs per sample was approximately 96,000, ranging from roughly 23,224 to 690,600. V, J and CDR3 annotation of the TCR reads was performed with the Decombinator software suite. For the PS versus PT1 abundance plots, all samples were subsampled to the same number of TCRs (28,000). Expanded TCRs were defined as absent before sensitization and observed at least eight times at the 2-week time point. The public reads were quality trimmed at Q25 with fastp and then assembled into clones with MiXCR by TCRdb, keeping productive beta chains. Each CDR3 protein appears once, grouped with its most common genes and DNA. For this entry, the V and J calls and clone size follow TCRdb and not the study's own pipeline. The sample table records about 69,000 distinct CDR3 sequences; around a tenth of these occur just once. 6.5% to 8.5% of the sample is held by the ten biggest clonotypes.

This sample comprised whole blood, obtained in connection with sensitization to the hapten diphenylcyclopropenone (DPC). Here the chain combines TRBV9 and TRBJ1-1; no D gene can be assigned with confidence. This receptor was obtained from a woman aged 45-59 years with alopecia areata. Some clones in this sample may be carry-over from other donors' samples. The CDR3 in this case is CASSQGLANTEAFF. The nucleotide sequence reads as follows: TGTGCCAGCAGCCAAGGCTTAGCGAACACTGAAGCTTTCTTT.